This TCR beta chain was sequenced for a study of vaccination and CD4 T cells after COVID-19. Across the study: Nasal swab PCR detected SARS-CoV-2 in convalescent patients; fewer than ten had mild disease, one severe. Six males and four females, two Hispanic, made up the convalescents.

This clonotype was counted between two and nine times. TCRdb processed the PCR reads anew with MiXCR; each CDR3 protein has one entry. Of 30,000 to 40,000 distinct CDR3 sequences in the sample, 36% were seen once. Time point meaning: late sampling 161 to 241 days after vaccination in a few convalescent patients. Germline values: CDR1 MNHEY, CDR2 SMNVEV (reference sequence). This CDR3 comprises 13 residues. Trimming shortened V by 4 bases and J by 5 bases, and 9 bases separated the two germline ends. This rearrangement joins TRBV27 to TRBJ1-5, with a possible D match to TRBD1 (5 bases). Here the sequenced sample was CD4+ T cells from blood, taken about 7 months after SARS-CoV-2 vaccination. This clonotype was sampled from a human donor who had recovered from COVID-19. The DNA of the CDR3 is TGTGCCAGCAGTTCCGACAGAGATCAGCCCCAGCATTTT. Residues: CASSSDRDQPQHF.